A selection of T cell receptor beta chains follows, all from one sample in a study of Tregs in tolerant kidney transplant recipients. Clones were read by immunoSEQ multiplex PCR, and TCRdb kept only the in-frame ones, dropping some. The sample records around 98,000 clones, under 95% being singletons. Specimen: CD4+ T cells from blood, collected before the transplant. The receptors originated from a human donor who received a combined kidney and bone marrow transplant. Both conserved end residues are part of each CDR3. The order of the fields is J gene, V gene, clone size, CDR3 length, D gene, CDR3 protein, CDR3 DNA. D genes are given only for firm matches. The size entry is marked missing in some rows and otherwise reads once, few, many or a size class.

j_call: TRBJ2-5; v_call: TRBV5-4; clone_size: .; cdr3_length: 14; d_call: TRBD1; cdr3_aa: CASSRTGDQETQYF; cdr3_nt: TGTGCCAGCAGCCGGACAGGGGACCAAGAGACCCAGTACTTC
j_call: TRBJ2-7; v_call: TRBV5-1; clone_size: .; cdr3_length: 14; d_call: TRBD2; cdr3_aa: CASSHSGASYEQYF; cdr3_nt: TGCGCCAGCAGCCATAGCGGGGCCTCCTACGAGCAGTACTTC
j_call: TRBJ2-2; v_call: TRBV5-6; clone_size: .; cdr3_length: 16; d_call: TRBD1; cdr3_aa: CASSTLRQGAGGELFF; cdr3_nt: TGTGCCAGCAGCACGCTACGACAGGGGGCTGGCGGGGAGCTGTTTTTT
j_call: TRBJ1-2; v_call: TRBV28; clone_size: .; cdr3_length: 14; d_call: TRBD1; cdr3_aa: CASSLVQGNYGYTF; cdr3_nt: TGTGCCAGCAGTTTGGTACAGGGGAACTATGGCTACACCTTC
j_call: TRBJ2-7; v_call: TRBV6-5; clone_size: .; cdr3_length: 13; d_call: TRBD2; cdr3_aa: CASTSGPSYEQYF; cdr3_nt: TGTGCCAGCACTAGCGGTCCGTCCTACGAGCAGTACTTC
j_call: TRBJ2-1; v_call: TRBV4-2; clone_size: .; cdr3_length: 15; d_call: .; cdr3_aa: CASSQDSPTYNEQFF; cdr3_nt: TGTGCCAGCAGCCAAGATTCCCCTACCTACAATGAGCAGTTCTTC
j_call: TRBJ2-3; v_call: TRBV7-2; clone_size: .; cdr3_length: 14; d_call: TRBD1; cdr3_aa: CASSLTGGTDTQYF; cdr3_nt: TGTGCCAGCAGCTTAACAGGGGGCACAGATACGCAGTATTTT
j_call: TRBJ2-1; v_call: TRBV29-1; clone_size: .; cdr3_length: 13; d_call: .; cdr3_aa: CSVNKGGEDEQFF; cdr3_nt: TGCAGCGTTAACAAGGGGGGGGAGGATGAGCAGTTCTTC
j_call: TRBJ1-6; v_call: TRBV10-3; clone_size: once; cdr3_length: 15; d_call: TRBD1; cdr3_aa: CAIRGQGTYNSPLHF; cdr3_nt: TGTGCCATCAGAGGACAGGGGACATATAATTCACCCCTCCACTTT
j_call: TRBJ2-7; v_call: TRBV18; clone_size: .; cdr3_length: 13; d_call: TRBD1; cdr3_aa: CASSPGQGNEQYF; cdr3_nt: TGTGCCAGCTCCCCTGGACAGGGGAACGAGCAGTACTTC
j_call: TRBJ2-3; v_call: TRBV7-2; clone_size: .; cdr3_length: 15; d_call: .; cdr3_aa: CASSPYSKAVDTQYF; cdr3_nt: TGTGCCAGCAGCCCATATTCAAAAGCGGTAGATACGCAGTATTTT
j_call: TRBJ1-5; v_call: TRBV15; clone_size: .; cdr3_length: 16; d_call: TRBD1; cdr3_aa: CATSLGQGFTGQPQHF; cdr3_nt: TGTGCCACCAGCCTAGGACAGGGGTTCACAGGTCAGCCCCAGCATTTT
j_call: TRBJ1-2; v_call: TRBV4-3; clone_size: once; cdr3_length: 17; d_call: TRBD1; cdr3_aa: CASSQQLAGTGNYGYTF; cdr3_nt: TGCGCCAGCAGCCAACAATTAGCCGGGACAGGGAACTATGGCTACACCTTC
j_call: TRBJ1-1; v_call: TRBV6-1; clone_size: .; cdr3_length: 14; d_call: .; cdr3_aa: CASRLGGSVTEAFF; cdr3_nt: TGTGCCAGCAGGTTGGGAGGGTCGGTAACTGAAGCTTTCTTT
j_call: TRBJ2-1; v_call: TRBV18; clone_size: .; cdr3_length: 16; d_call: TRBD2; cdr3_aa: CASSPLAGASYNEQFF; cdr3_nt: TGTGCCAGCTCGCCACTAGCGGGAGCCTCCTACAATGAGCAGTTCTTC
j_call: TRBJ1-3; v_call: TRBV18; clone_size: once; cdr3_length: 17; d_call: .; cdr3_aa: CASSPSIARDSGNTIYF; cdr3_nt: TGTGCCAGCTCACCTTCCATCGCGCGCGATTCTGGAAACACCATATATTTT
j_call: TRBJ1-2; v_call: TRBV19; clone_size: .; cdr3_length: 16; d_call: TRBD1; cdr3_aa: CASSVGQGAVVAGYTF; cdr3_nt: TGTGCCAGTAGTGTGGGACAGGGGGCGGTTGTTGCTGGCTACACCTTC
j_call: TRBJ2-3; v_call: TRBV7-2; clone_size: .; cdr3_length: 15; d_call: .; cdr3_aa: CASSLGGERTDTQYF; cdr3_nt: TGTGCCAGCAGCTTAGGCGGGGAGCGCACAGATACGCAGTATTTT
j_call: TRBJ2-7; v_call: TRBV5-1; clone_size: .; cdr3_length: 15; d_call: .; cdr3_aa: CASSEEAIEGLEQYF; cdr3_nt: TGCGCCAGCAGCGAGGAGGCTATAGAGGGCCTCGAGCAGTACTTC
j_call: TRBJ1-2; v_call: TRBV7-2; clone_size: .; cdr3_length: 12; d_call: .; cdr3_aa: CASSFRSYGYTF; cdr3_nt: TGTGCCAGCAGCTTTAGATCCTATGGCTACACCTTC
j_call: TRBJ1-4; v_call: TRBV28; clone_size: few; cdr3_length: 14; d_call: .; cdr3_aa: CASSLRQFNEKLFF; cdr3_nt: TGTGCCAGCAGTTTAAGACAGTTTAATGAAAAACTGTTTTTT
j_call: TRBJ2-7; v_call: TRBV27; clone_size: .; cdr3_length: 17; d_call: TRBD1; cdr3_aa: CASSLGQGGIRSYEQYF; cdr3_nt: TGTGCCAGCAGTTTAGGACAGGGGGGGATCCGCTCCTACGAGCAGTACTTC
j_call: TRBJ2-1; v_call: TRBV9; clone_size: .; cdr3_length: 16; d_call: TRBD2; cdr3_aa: CASSATGLAGYNEQFF; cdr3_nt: TGTGCCAGCAGCGCTACGGGACTAGCGGGCTACAATGAGCAGTTCTTC
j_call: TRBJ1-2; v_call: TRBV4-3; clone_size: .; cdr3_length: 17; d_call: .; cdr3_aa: CASSQDRDNIRGYGYTF; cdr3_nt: TGCGCCAGCAGCCAAGATCGAGATAATATAAGAGGCTATGGCTACACCTTC
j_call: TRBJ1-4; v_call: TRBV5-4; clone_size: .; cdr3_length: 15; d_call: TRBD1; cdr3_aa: CASSLVAGGHEKLFF; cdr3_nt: TGTGCCAGCAGCTTGGTGGCAGGGGGACATGAAAAACTGTTTTTT
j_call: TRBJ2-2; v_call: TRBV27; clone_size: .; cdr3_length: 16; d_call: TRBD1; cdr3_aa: CASSPGDRRNTGELFF; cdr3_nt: TGTGCCAGCAGCCCCGGGGACAGAAGGAACACCGGGGAGCTGTTTTTT
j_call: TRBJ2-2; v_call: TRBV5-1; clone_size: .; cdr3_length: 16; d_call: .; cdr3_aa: CASSLRGREDTGELFF; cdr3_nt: TGCGCCAGCAGCTTGAGAGGCAGGGAGGACACCGGGGAGCTGTTTTTT
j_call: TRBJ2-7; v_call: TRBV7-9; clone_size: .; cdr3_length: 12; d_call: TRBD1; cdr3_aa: CASSSTGVEQYF; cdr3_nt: TGTGCCAGCAGTTCGACAGGGGTCGAGCAGTACTTC
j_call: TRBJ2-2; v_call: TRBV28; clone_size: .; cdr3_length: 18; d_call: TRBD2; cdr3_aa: CASSFLGTPREGTGELFF; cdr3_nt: TGTGCCAGCAGTTTTCTCGGGACCCCACGGGAGGGCACCGGGGAGCTGTTTTTT
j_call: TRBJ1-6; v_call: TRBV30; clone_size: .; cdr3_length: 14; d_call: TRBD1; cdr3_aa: CAWTRGQLNSPLHF; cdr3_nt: TGTGCCTGGACTCGGGGACAGCTTAATTCACCCCTCCACTTT
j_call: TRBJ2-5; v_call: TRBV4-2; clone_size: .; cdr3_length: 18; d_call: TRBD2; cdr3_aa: CASSHVGASGGRQETQYF; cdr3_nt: TGTGCCAGCAGCCACGTCGGGGCTAGCGGGGGGAGGCAAGAGACCCAGTACTTC
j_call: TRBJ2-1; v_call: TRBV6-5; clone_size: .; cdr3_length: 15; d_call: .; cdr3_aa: CASSYRGGGSNEQFF; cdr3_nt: TGTGCCAGCAGTTACCGCGGGGGCGGGAGCAATGAGCAGTTCTTC
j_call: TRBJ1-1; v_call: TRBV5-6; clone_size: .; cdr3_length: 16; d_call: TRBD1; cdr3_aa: CASSRGTGALNTEAFF; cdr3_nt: TGTGCCAGCAGCCGGGGGACAGGGGCCTTGAACACTGAAGCTTTCTTT
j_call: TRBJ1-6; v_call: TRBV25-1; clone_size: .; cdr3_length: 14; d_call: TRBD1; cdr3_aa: CASRPGQGISPLHF; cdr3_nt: TGTGCCAGCAGGCCGGGACAGGGAATCTCCCCCCTCCACTTT
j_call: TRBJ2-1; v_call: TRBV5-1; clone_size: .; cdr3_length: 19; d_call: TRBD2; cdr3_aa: CASSLAVLAGGSSYNEQFF; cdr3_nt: TGCGCCAGCAGCTTGGCAGTGCTAGCGGGAGGGAGCTCCTACAATGAGCAGTTCTTC
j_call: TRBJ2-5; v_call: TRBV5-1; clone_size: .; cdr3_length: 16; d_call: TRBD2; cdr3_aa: CASSLESSGGQETQYF; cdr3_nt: TGCGCCAGCAGCTTGGAGTCTAGCGGGGGACAAGAGACCCAGTACTTC
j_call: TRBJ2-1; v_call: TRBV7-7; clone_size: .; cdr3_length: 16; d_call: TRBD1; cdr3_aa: CASSLVLRQGSREQFF; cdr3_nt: TGTGCCAGCAGCTTAGTTCTAAGACAGGGGTCCCGTGAGCAGTTCTTC
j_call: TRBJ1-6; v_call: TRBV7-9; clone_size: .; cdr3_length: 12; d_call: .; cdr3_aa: CASSVRNSPLHF; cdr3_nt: TGTGCCAGCAGCGTTCGGAATTCACCCCTCCACTTT
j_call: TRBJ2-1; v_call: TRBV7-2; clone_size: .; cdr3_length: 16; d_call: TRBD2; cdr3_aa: CASSGEGLAGYNEQFF; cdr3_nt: TGTGCCAGCAGCGGAGAGGGACTAGCGGGGTACAATGAGCAGTTCTTC
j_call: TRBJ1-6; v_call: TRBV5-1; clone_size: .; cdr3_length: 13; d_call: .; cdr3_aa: CASSLSLNSPLHF; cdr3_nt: TGCGCCAGCAGCTTGTCCCTAAATTCACCCCTCCACTTT
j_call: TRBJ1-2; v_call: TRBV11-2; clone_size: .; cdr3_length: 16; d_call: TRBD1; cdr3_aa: CASSPWGRDRRSGYTF; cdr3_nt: TGTGCCAGCAGCCCATGGGGCCGGGACAGGAGGTCTGGCTACACCTTC
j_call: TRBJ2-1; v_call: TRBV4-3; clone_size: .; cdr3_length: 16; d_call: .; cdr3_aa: CASSQDSDSHYNEQFF; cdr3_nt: TGCGCCAGCAGCCAAGATTCGGATAGCCACTACAATGAGCAGTTCTTC
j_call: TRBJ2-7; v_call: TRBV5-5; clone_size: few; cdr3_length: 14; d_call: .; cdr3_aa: CASSLGQSSYEQYF; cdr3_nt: TGTGCCAGCAGCTTGGGACAGTCCTCCTACGAGCAGTACTTC
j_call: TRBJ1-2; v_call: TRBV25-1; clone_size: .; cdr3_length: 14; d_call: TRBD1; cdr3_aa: CASSPQGNAYGYTF; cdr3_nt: TGTGCCAGCAGTCCACAGGGGAACGCCTATGGCTACACCTTC
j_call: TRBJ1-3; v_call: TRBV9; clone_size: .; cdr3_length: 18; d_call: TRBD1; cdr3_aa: CASSSPGKGQEEGNTIYF; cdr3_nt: TGTGCCAGCAGCTCACCCGGCAAGGGACAGGAGGAGGGAAACACCATATATTTT
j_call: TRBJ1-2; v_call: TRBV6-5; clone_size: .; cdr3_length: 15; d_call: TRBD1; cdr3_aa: CASSYLRTGDHGYTF; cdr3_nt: TGTGCCAGCAGTTACTTACGGACAGGGGACCATGGCTACACCTTC